This T cell receptor beta chain stems from a study of identical twins (TCRdb year 2016). At the level of the whole study: To test whether fetal clonotypes persist, the study used deep sequencing on TCR alpha and beta repertoires from monozygotic twins, unrelated adults of various ages, and cord blood. Replicate twin experiments were performed at different times using different library preparation protocols to rule out contamination.

Only healthy Caucasian donors were included. The twin cohort consisted of three pairs of female monozygotic twins, all aged about 18 to 29 years. CD4+ and CD8+ T cell populations were isolated with positive isolation kits from Invitrogen. The investigation overall reported the following: Compared with coincidental sharing between unrelated individuals, out-of-frame TCR alpha sequences shared between twins had an excess of sequences with low generation probability. Because the same donors could not be followed over many years, conclusions were based on cross-sectional statistical analysis. In beta out-of-frame sequences, excess twin sharing was weaker, because having fewer shared sequences lowered the signal-to-noise ratio. Zero-insertion analyses could be partly confounded by invariant T cells such as MAIT and iNKT, although diverse VJ usage argued against such confounding for most clonotypes. Abundant cord blood beta clonotypes carried fewer insertions; young adult naive repertoires showed a weaker similar trend, while memory repertoires showed none. Out-of-frame TCR alpha sharing in monozygotic twins was systematically underestimated by recombination models, whereas sharing between unrelated individuals was in agreement with the recombination models.

V is trimmed back by 4 bases and J by 4 bases, and the junction contains 4 bases that no gene match accounts for. From the cysteine up to the phenylalanine, the CDR3 has a length of 13 residues. The sequence is cut down to CDR3 DNA, 39 bases in frame from base 1. In the germline V gene, CDR1 corresponds to SQVTM and CDR2 to ANQGSEA. This clonotype was seen only a few times. The target of this receptor is not known. No much larger clonotype is one base removed from it; base qualities were not supplied. The library was generated by 5' RACE. For sequencing, an Illumina HiSeq 2000 was employed. Template switching added a universal primer binding site, and the final cDNA carried a unique molecular identifier that allowed TCR cDNA molecules to be counted accurately. Specific primers in the conserved constant-segment region were used to synthesize first-strand cDNA for the TCR alpha and beta chains. To control for contamination, every cDNA library was double barcoded, receiving both a SMART-Mk sample barcode and Illumina barcodes. TruSeq adapter sequences, together with Illumina sample barcodes, were added in two successive PCR steps. Sequencing of the TCR alpha and beta cDNA libraries was done on the Illumina HiSeq platform using custom primers. On the study's bioinformatics: Unique molecular identifiers were extracted from raw reads with MiGEC, and CDR3 positions were determined with MiXCR. Recombination models were inferred per individual with the repgenHMM and IGoR tools using an EM algorithm. Shared clonotypes were analyzed with the tcR package in R, and sharing was normalized by the product of cloneset sizes. Out-of-frame nonproductive sequences were analyzed to study raw recombination free of thymic and clonal selection effects. The public reads were reanalyzed by TCRdb: fastp trimming at Q25, MiXCR alignment, in-frame beta chains only. Every CDR3 protein is listed once, alongside the most common genes and DNA of its rows. TCRdb's processing, not the authors', yielded these V and J calls. Here the sample has fewer than 500,000 distinct CDR3 sequences; 20% to 25% occur a single time. About 2.9% of the sample is in the top ten clones.

These data are also associated with another study on T cells expressing NK-cell markers. From that second study: TCR beta-chain repertoires were profiled in sorted CD3+CD56+NKG2C+, CD3+CD56+NKG2C- and CD3+CD56-NKG2C+ T-cell subsets from seven or eight donors. Seven of the eight sequenced donors were HCMV-seropositive and one was HCMV-seronegative. To restrict sorting to alphabetaTCR-expressing T cells, an anti-gammadeltaTCR antibody was added in several experiments. In more than 5 donors, the dominant CD3+CD56+NKG2C+ clonotypes were found to rank among the top 10 CD8+ clonotypes and to make up about 1.0-7.5% of CD8+ T cells. Those dominant clonotypes were again the most abundant among CD3+CD56-NKG2C+ cells in a handful of donors, at about 25-65%. Whether the expanded NKG2C-expressing T cell clones were specific for HCMV antigens was left unclear. The eight sequenced donors were randomly selected healthy volunteers, three men and five women. HCMV-specific IgG was detected in serum with a commercial ELISA kit to determine HCMV serostatus. MIGEC was used to demultiplex reads and group reads by UMI, and MiTCR was used to assemble and quantify clonotypes. Only TCR cDNA sequences supported by at least two reads were kept to exclude erroneous sequences. The tcR package was used for downstream repertoire analysis, and clonotypes were matched across fractions by CDR3 nucleotide sequence plus V segment. Antigen specificity was annotated against VDJdb with VDJmatch, allowing one amino acid substitution in CDR3.

This chain is built from TRBV29-1 and TRBJ2-1; TRBD1 matches 7 bases in the middle. The sequenced sample was CD4+ T cells sorted from blood. The receptor was isolated from a young woman in good health. The DNA sequence is TGCAGCGTTGGACAGGGACCTTACAATGAGCAGTTCTTC. Translated, this is CSVGQGPYNEQFF.